This T cell receptor (beta chain) was captured in a study of monozygotic twins with inflammatory bowel disease. From its re-call of the 5' RACE reads, TCRdb lists each CDR3 protein once, without DNA. The listing records 300,000 to 450,000 distinct CDR3 sequences. Concerning this clonotype: Its antigen is still unknown.

The length of the CDR3 is 13 residues. The germline V gene has CDR1 SGHVS and CDR2 FNYEAQ. Overall study findings and caveats: Telling different T cell subtypes apart from each other was not possible. Differing immunosuppressive treatments may have added variability to patient repertoires. Sharing of clonotypes with others was lower in IBD patients than in healthy twins, and this was especially so with disease activity. Discordant twins showed the same repertoire similarity as concordant twins, possibly from limited power.

This chain links TRBV7-6 with TRBJ1-2; the D call from TCRdb, TRBD1, cannot be confirmed without DNA. This receptor was taken from a human donor with ulcerative colitis or Crohn's disease, or a healthy co-twin of an affected twin (not recorded which). Input material: blood. CDR3 sequence reads: CASSSETGNGYTF. Together with reference TRBV7-6 and TRBJ1-2, the CDR3 gives the full variable domain: GAGVSQSPRYKVTKRGQDVALRCDPISGHVSLYWYRQALGQGPEFLTYFNYEAQQDKSGLPNDRFSAERPEGSISTLTIQRTEQRDSAMYRCASSSETGNGYTFGSGTRLTVV.